What follows are 8 T cell receptor delta chains derived from one specimen sequenced in a study of γδ T cells in repeated Plasmodium falciparum infection. Vgamma9/Vdelta2+ and Vdelta2-negative gammadelta T cells were flow-sorted from PBMC for bulk sequencing. TCRdb applied CATT to the multiplex PCR reads for clone calling. The sample lists roughly 86,000 delta-chain clones; 1.4% were seen once. Material for sequencing was gamma-delta T cells from blood. These TCRs come from a pool of human donors (malaria-infected and uninfected, not separated).

This clone came up a few times. For this DNA, TCRdb reports the protein of a much larger clone, which diverges at residue 10, most likely from a read error; the protein presented here is translated directly from the DNA. The rearrangement uses TRDV1 and TRDJ1; 8 bases map to TRDD3. Matching the DNA to germline supplied the J gene, which TCRdb does not give. CDR1 is TSWWSYY, CDR2 QGS, per germline. J lost 0 bases, V lost 4 bases, and 31 bases had no gene match. The CDR3 loop spans 24 amino acids. DNA of the CDR3: TGTGCTCTTGGGGCTCGGTTGGGACCTGCGAACCTCCTATACTGGGGGTATGACACCGATAAACTCATCTTT. Amino acids: CALGARLGPANLLYWGYDTDKLIF.

A few counts support this clone. TCRdb's entry gives the protein of a much larger clone, which mismatches this DNA's translation at residue 16, likely from a read error; the protein reported here is translated from the DNA. The chain links TRDV1 to TRDJ1, with D unresolved. TCRdb leaves out the J gene; it was filled in here by matching the DNA to germline. The ends were cut back, 0 bases at V and 9 bases at J, with 29 bases in the middle. The CDR3 has 19 residues. Germline V lookup: CDR1 TSWWSYY, CDR2 QGS. The CDR3 nucleotides are TGTGCTCTTGGGGAACTAATTTCCGACCCGATGGGTGTCCAGGATGAACTCATCTTT. Residues: CALGELISDPMGVQDELIF.

A note on this clone: Given a far larger clone just one base away, this is likely a sequencing read error. Other DNA sequences of this sample code for an identical CDR3. This chain connects TRDV2 to TRDJ1, with TRDD3 identical over 7 bases. The J gene, left out of TCRdb, was set here by checking the DNA against germline. After removal of 3 bases from V and 4 bases from J, the junction contained 13 bases not matched to a gene. Germline V gene data show CDR1 as GEAIGNYY and CDR2 as EKD. This CDR3 has 16 residues. CDR3 sequence: CACDPVSGGYNDKLIF. The CDR3 nucleotides are TGTGCCTGTGACCCTGTCTCTGGGGGGTACAACGATAAACTCATCTTT.

This clone showed up just a few times. The protein given by TCRdb reflects a much larger clone and differs at residue 11 from this DNA's translation, likely from a read error; the protein shown is the DNA's translation. V gene TRDV1 combines with J gene TRDJ1; D unclear. Germline matching of the DNA provided the J gene here, since TCRdb leaves it blank. Germline loops: CDR1 TSWWSYY, CDR2 QGS. This CDR3 spans 19 amino acids. V shed 1 base and J shed 0 bases, with 21 bases lying between them. The CDR3 sequence: CALGEPSASCVSDTDKLIF. CDR3 bases: TGTGCTCTTGGGGAACCGAGTGCCTCCTGCGTATCTGACACCGATAAACTCATCTTT.

This clone was detected only a few times. A far larger clone lies a single base away; this is likely a read error. At the DNA level, this CDR3 is encoded by other sequences in the same sample as well. The chain is built from TRDV1 and TRDJ1, with 12 nucleotides matching TRDD3. V lost 3 bases and J lost 0; bases outside the gene matches: 35. This CDR3 is 27 amino acids long. Germline V lookup: CDR1 TSWWSYY, CDR2 QGS. CDR3 nucleotide sequence: TGTGCTCTTGGGGAGGTTTTCATTTTAGGGACATGGCCGAAGTTACTGGGGGATACCCCGCACACCGATAAACTCATCTTT. This encodes CALGEVFILGTWPKLLGDTPHTDKLIF.

This clone was detected many times. The V gene is TRDV1, the J gene TRDJ1; 10 nucleotides align to TRDD3. The J gene was missing in TCRdb and was found by matching the end of the DNA to germline. Germline CDR1 reads TSWWSYY; CDR2 reads QGS. The CDR3 is 19 residues long. Trimming cost V 4 bases and J 1 base; bases outside gene matches: 15. CDR3 bases: TGTGCTCTTGGGGCGGCCCGAGATCTACTGGGGGATTTCACCGATAAACTCATCTTT. Residues: CALGAARDLLGDFTDKLIF.

About this clone: The translation of this DNA and the TCRdb protein of a much larger clone differ at residue 5, probably owing to a read error; the protein shown here is translated from the DNA. The chain couples TRDV3 to TRDJ1; TRDD3 agrees at 9 bases. This CDR3 contains 21 residues. The V and J ends lost 2 bases and 3 bases, in that order; junction bases with no gene match: 28. Germline V gene lookup returns CDR1 TVYSNPD and CDR2 GDNSRS (reference sequence). CDR3 sequence reads: CAFETTWGIKATSRASDKLIF. The DNA for the CDR3 is TGTGCCTTTGAGACGACCTGGGGGATTAAGGCCACTTCGCGGGCTTCCGATAAACTCATCTTT.

This clone came up many times. The sample has other DNA sequences that encode this CDR3 too. The rearrangement joins TRDV1 to TRDJ1; D perhaps matches TRDD2 (6 bases). Trimming shortened V by 0 bases and J by 7 bases, and 15 bases separated the two germline ends. There are 15 residues in the CDR3. Looked up from germline, CDR1 is TSWWSYY and CDR2 is QGS. For the CDR3, the DNA is TGTGCTCTTGGGGAACTGCCTTCCCTCGGAGTTAAACTCATCTTT. Amino acid sequence: CALGELPSLGVKLIF.